Presented here are 30 T cell receptor beta chains from one specimen sequenced in a study of regulatory T cells in long-lasting Graves disease. Arm-PCR of CDR3 regions with iRepertoire HTBI primers generated TCR beta libraries. TCRdb re-derived calls from the multiplex PCR reads in MiXCR, one entry per CDR3 protein. This sample has 600,000 to 800,000 distinct CDR3 sequences, with about 30% found just once. Time point: persistent/refractory GD, antithyroid drugs over 5 years with positive TRAb. After RNA was extracted from PBMCs, the TCR library was made from it. The specimen comprised peripheral blood mononuclear cells (PBMCs), sampled when the disease was refractory, from a patient treated with antithyroid drugs. The source is a female donor with Graves disease.

This clonotype came up a few times. The rearrangement uses TRBV6-1 and TRBJ2-1; TRBD2 might be the D (5 bases). There are 15 residues in the CDR3. The germline V gene encodes CDR1 MNHNS and CDR2 SASEGT. V lost 2 bases and J lost 6, with 14 bases in between. The DNA of the CDR3 is TGTGCCAGCAGTGAACGAACCCAAGCGGTCAATGAGCAGTTCTTC. This codes for CASSERTQAVNEQFF.

This clonotype was seen more than once but under ten times. The chain recombines TRBV27 with TRBJ2-5; D remains unclear. V was trimmed by 3 bases and J by 2 bases, leaving 10 bases between them. This CDR3 has 14 residues. The germline V gene encodes CDR1 MNHEY and CDR2 SMNVEV (reference sequence). The CDR3 spells CASSLRRLQETQYF. DNA of the CDR3: TGTGCCAGCAGTTTGAGGCGTCTACAAGAGACCCAGTACTTC.

This clonotype was seen ten or more times. CDR3 nucleotides: TGTGCCAGCAGCCCACCCGAGCGGGGCCCATCTATAGAGCAGTACTTC. This sequence encodes CASSPPERGPSIEQYF. V is TRBV11-2 and J is TRBJ2-7; 7 bases map to TRBD2. Losses at the gene ends were 5 bases for V and 7 bases for J; bases not matched to a gene: 17. Germline V gene sequence: CDR1 SGHAT, CDR2 FQNNGV. This CDR3 region has 16 residues.

This chain connects TRBV12-3 or TRBV12-4 to TRBJ1-5; 7 bases line up with TRBD1. The junction had 10 bases not matched to a gene; V was cut back by 6 bases and J by 5 bases. This CDR3 has 15 amino acids. CDR3 amino acids: CASRSDREGHQPQHF. DNA for the CDR3: TGTGCCAGCAGGTCAGACAGGGAAGGACATCAGCCCCAGCATTTT.

This clonotype has a handful of counts. The chain combines TRBV11-2 with TRBJ2-5; D gene uncertain. Germline lookup yields CDR1 SGHAT and CDR2 FQNNGV. Deletions cut 2 bases from V and 7 bases from J, with 14 bases between. The CDR3 runs 14 residues. The CDR3 sequence is CASSLPRSPGTQYF. For the CDR3, the DNA is TGTGCCAGCAGCTTACCCAGGAGCCCGGGGACCCAGTACTTC.

A remark on this clonotype: One end of the junction fails to match germline, which may point to a read error. The chain has TRBV29-1 and TRBJ1-2; maybe TRBD1 (5 bases). There are 14 residues in the CDR3. The V gene's germline CDR1 is SQVTM and CDR2 ANQGSEA. The CDR3 nucleotides are TGCAACGTTGTGGAGGACATCACTAACTATGGCTACACCTTC. Its protein is CNVVEDITNYGYTF.

This clonotype was recorded a few times. This chain connects TRBV6-1 to TRBJ1-1; D possibly corresponds to TRBD1 (5 bases). The CDR3 runs to 13 residues. V lost 6 bases to trimming and J lost 11 bases, with 19 bases between them. CDR1 is MNHNS and CDR2 is SASEGT in the germline V gene. For the CDR3, the DNA is TGTGCCAGCAGGATCGGGACTCCTGGGCGGGCTTTCTTT. Its translation is CASRIGTPGRAFF.

The rearrangement joins TRBV6-1 to TRBJ1-6; D is unresolved. This CDR3 is 19 amino acids long. Germline assignment: CDR1 MNHNS and CDR2 SASEGT. V gave up 5 bases and J gave up 11 bases, with 31 bases separating them. CDR3 nucleotide sequence: TGTGCCAGCAGTAAACAAGTCTCAGCAACCCTCAATTCATTTGCACCCCTCCACTTT. It yields the protein CASSKQVSATLNSFAPLHF.

V usage is TRBV27 and J usage is TRBJ1-1; D is unclear. The CDR3 length is 13 residues. The germline V gene has CDR1 MNHEY and CDR2 SMNVEV (reference sequence). Trimming left V 5 bases short and J 6 bases short, with 13 bases between. The CDR3 is CASSPLNGPEAFF. In DNA, the CDR3 is TGTGCCAGCAGTCCCCTGAACGGCCCTGAAGCTTTCTTT.

This chain links TRBV12-3 or TRBV12-4 with TRBJ1-1, with D perhaps matching TRBD1 (5 bases). The CDR3 has 14 residues. Trimming pared 6 bases from V and 6 bases from J, leaving 17 bases between. In nucleotides, the CDR3 is TGTGCCAGCAGCCTTACTAGGGACGGCTCTGAAGCTTTCTTT. It yields the protein CASSLTRDGSEAFF.

This chain connects TRBV12-3 or TRBV12-4 to TRBJ2-2; D gene unclear. The CDR3 is made up of 13 amino acids. The germline V and J ends were trimmed by 5 bases and 4 bases, with 8 bases remaining between them. This CDR3 reads CASSPVRTGELFF. The CDR3 nucleotides read TGTGCCAGCAGTCCCGTCCGCACCGGGGAGCTGTTTTTT.

The rearrangement links TRBV20-1 to TRBJ1-5; D may be TRBD1 (5 bases). Trimming shortened V by 1 base and J by 1 base, and 14 bases separated the two germline ends. This CDR3 comprises 16 residues. The germline V gene has CDR1 DFQATT and CDR2 SNEGSKA (reference sequence). CDR3 sequence: CSARVAGSLSNQPQHF. CDR3 nucleotides: TGCAGTGCTAGAGTGGCAGGGAGTTTGAGCAATCAGCCCCAGCATTTT.

The rearrangement uses TRBV7-9 and TRBJ1-1; maybe TRBD1 (5 bases). This CDR3 is 14 amino acids long. Looked up from germline, CDR1 is SEHNR and CDR2 is FQNEAQ (reference sequence). V was shortened by 5 bases and J by 3 bases, with 13 bases between the two germline ends. Here the CDR3 DNA reads TGTGCCAGCAGCCCATCGACAGTCCACACTGAAGCTTTCTTT. This sequence encodes CASSPSTVHTEAFF.

There are a few counts of this clonotype. The V and J genes are TRBV9 and TRBJ2-7, with TRBD1 matching over 8 bases. J lost 3 bases, V lost 4 bases, and 12 bases had no gene match. The CDR3 has 16 amino acids. Germline CDR1 and CDR2: SGDLS and YYNGEE. This chain's CDR3 is CASSPSSGTGYYEQYF. The CDR3 region has the DNA TGTGCCAGCAGCCCCTCGTCCGGGACAGGATACTACGAGCAGTACTTC. The full variable domain, its missing parts supplied by reference TRBV9 and TRBJ2-7, is DSGVTQTPKHLITATGQRVTLRCSPRSGDLSVYWYQQSLDQGLQFLIQYYNGEERAKGNILERFSAQQFPDLHSELNLSSLELGDSALYFCASSPSSGTGYYEQYFGPGTRLTVT.

This clonotype was counted a few times. CDR3 DNA: TGCAGCGTCCAGGGGGGGGCCTACGAGCAGTACTTC. Its translation: CSVQGGAYEQYF. The chain recombines TRBV29-1 with TRBJ2-7; D possibly matches TRBD1 or TRBD2 (7 bases each). Per germline, CDR1 SQVTM and CDR2 ANQGSEA. The CDR3 consists of 12 residues. The V end lost 6 bases, the J end lost 2 bases, and 11 bases lay between the germline ends.

This clonotype was detected ten times or more. This rearrangement joins TRBV2 to TRBJ1-1; TRBD1 aligns across 7 bases. Germline assignment: CDR1 SNHLY and CDR2 FYNNEI. The CDR3 covers 17 residues. J was trimmed by 1 base and V by 4 bases; bases with no gene match: 12. This CDR3 is CASSGEGGYRGNTEAFF. CDR3 bases: TGTGCCAGCAGTGGGGAGGGGGGATACAGGGGGAACACTGAAGCTTTCTTT.

The V call is TRBV5-1, the J call TRBJ1-2, with D tentatively TRBD1 (5 bases). Germline V gene sequence: CDR1 SGHRS, CDR2 YFSETQ. V was clipped by 4 bases and J by 6 bases, with 16 bases between them. There are 14 residues in the CDR3. The CDR3 nucleotides are TGCGCCAGCAGCAAGGCCCTCGGGGCAGATGGCTACACCTTC. This gives the protein CASSKALGADGYTF.

This clonotype has a count of ten or more. The chain uses TRBV12-3 or TRBV12-4 and TRBJ1-1, with D maybe TRBD1 (6 bases). The CDR3 length is 16 residues. Deletions cut 6 bases from V and 1 base from J, with 18 bases between. DNA of the CDR3: TGTGCCAGCAGAAGCCGTCACAGGGTCAAGAACACTGAAGCTTTCTTT. This codes for CASRSRHRVKNTEAFF.

This clonotype was counted only a few times. The chain combines TRBV9 with TRBJ2-2, with a tentative D call TRBD2 (6 bases). Germline CDR1 and CDR2: SGDLS and YYNGEE. CDR3 length: 12 residues. Trimming took off 0 bases at V and 9 bases at J, with 6 bases between the two ends. CDR3 nucleotides: TGTGCCAGCAGCGTAGGCGGGAGGGAGCTGTTTTTT. This gives the protein CASSVGGRELFF.

The chain employs TRBV20-1 and TRBJ2-7; 9 bases line up with TRBD2. CDR1 and CDR2 (germline): DFQATT, SNEGSKA (reference sequence). The CDR3 totals 15 residues. Trimming at V came to 0 bases and at J to 1 base, leaving 4 bases not matched to a gene. The CDR3 DNA is TGCAGTGCTAGAGATAAGCTAGCGGGATCCTACGAGCAGTACTTC. Translated: CSARDKLAGSYEQYF.

The chain uses TRBV6-1 and TRBJ2-7, with no clear D. CDR3 size: 12 residues. Per germline, CDR1 MNHNS and CDR2 SASEGT. Trimming took 10 bases from V and 5 from J, leaving 15 bases between them. The CDR3 DNA reads as TGTGCCACGGGTAAACACCACGACGAGCAGTACTTC. Amino acid sequence: CATGKHHDEQYF.

V and J are TRBV19 and TRBJ1-6; TRBD1 is a possible D gene (5 bases). V lost 5 bases to trimming and J lost 8 bases, with 16 bases between them. The CDR3 has 15 residues. Germline loops: CDR1 LNHDA, CDR2 SQIVND (reference sequence). The CDR3 reads CASSPPGTGDSPLHF. In DNA form, the CDR3 reads TGTGCCAGTAGTCCCCCCGGGACTGGAGATTCACCCCTCCACTTT.

The V call is TRBV20-1, the J call TRBJ2-2, with D maybe TRBD2 (6 bases). V was shortened by 3 bases and J by 0 bases, with 14 bases between the two germline ends. This CDR3 spans 16 amino acids. CDR1 and CDR2 (germline): DFQATT, SNEGSKA (reference sequence). This CDR3 is CSARPPGLPNTGELFF. The CDR3 DNA reads TGCAGTGCTAGGCCCCCGGGACTCCCGAACACCGGGGAGCTGTTTTTT.

The chain employs TRBV6-1 and TRBJ2-5; D may be TRBD1 or TRBD2 (6 bases each). The CDR3 runs to 15 residues. CDR1 is MNHNS, CDR2 SASEGT, per germline. Between the trimmed V and J ends, which lost 6 bases and 0 bases, there was a span of 14 bases. CDR3 region: CASSRGTLYQETQYF. CDR3 nucleotides: TGTGCCAGCAGCCGGGGGACACTGTACCAAGAGACCCAGTACTTC.

J is TRBJ2-7 and V is TRBV11-2; D could derive from TRBD1 or TRBD2 (5 bases each). Trimming cost V 1 base and J 7 bases, with 17 bases left between them. Per the germline V gene, CDR1 is SGHAT and CDR2 is FQNNGV. This CDR3 comprises 15 residues. The CDR3, as DNA: TGTGCCAGCAGCTTAGGGGCCGTGGGGGTTGGAGAGCAGTACTTC. This encodes CASSLGAVGVGEQYF.

This sequence joins TRBV30 and TRBJ1-2, with TRBD1 matching 8 bases. V gave up 7 bases and J gave up 3 bases; unmatched junction bases: 4. Germline CDR1 GTSNPN, CDR2 SVGIG (reference sequence). The CDR3 is 12 amino acids. This CDR3 reads CASTGGDYGYTF. The CDR3 DNA reads TGTGCCTCAACAGGGGGGGACTATGGCTACACCTTC.

This clonotype was counted only a few times. The rearrangement uses TRBV27 and TRBJ1-2, with 8 bases identical to TRBD1. The V gene end was trimmed by 2 bases and the J gene end by 4 bases; junction bases not matched to a gene: 3. Germline V gene data show CDR1 as MNHEY and CDR2 as SMNVEV (reference sequence). The CDR3 covers 14 residues. The CDR3 DNA follows: TGTGCCAGCAGTTTACGGGACAGGAGCTATGGCTACACCTTC. Translating it yields CASSLRDRSYGYTF.

There are a few counts of this clonotype. The chain combines TRBV6-5 with TRBJ1-1; D is undetermined. Trimming removed 4 bases at V and 4 bases at J, with 7 bases between. This CDR3 is built from 12 residues. The germline V gene encodes CDR1 MNHEY and CDR2 SVGAGI. CDR3 sequence (DNA): TGTGCCAGCAGTTTCACAGCCACTGAAGCTTTCTTT. As protein: CASSFTATEAFF.

The rearrangement joins TRBV9 to TRBJ1-5; D might be TRBD1 (5 bases). The V gene's germline CDR1 is SGDLS and CDR2 YYNGEE. The CDR3 has 15 amino acids. V lost 1 base, J lost 6 bases, and 14 bases lay in between. The DNA for the CDR3 is TGTGCCAGCAGCGTAACTGGGGCAGAAGGTCAGCCCCAGCATTTT. Its protein product is CASSVTGAEGQPQHF.

This clonotype appeared a few times. DNA for the CDR3: TGTGCCAGCAGTTTAACTACAGAGTATCAGCCCCAGCATTTT. Protein: CASSLTTEYQPQHF. The chain uses TRBV28 and TRBJ1-5; D is ambiguous. Per germline, CDR1 MDHEN and CDR2 SYDVKM. V shed 2 bases and J shed 5 bases, with 10 bases lying between them. The CDR3 spans 14 residues. The whole variable domain, filled in from reference TRBV28 and TRBJ1-5, reads DVKVTQSSRYLVKRTGEKVFLECVQDMDHENMFWYRQDPGLGLRLIYFSYDVKMKEKGDIPEGYSVSREKKERFSLILESASTNQTSMYLCASSLTTEYQPQHFGDGTRLSIL.